The rows below give T cell receptor beta chains drawn from one sample of a study of cytomegalovirus exposure and HLA in healthy donors. The assay was immunoSEQ multiplex PCR, and TCRdb's table has in-frame clones only and misses some. This sample has around 150,000 clones; around 96% occur once, and the top ten carry about 0.94%. Sequenced material: PBMCs. These receptors were collected from a woman between 18 and 30 years old in good health and CMV-seronegative. The CDR3 runs from the conserved cysteine through the conserved F or W. The order of the fields is V gene, clone size, J gene, D gene, CDR3 protein, CDR3 DNA. A D gene is named only where the DNA matches it firmly. Clone size is shown for a subset of rows, as once, few, many or a class of expanded clone.

V gene: TRBV5-1; clone size: .; J gene: TRBJ2-3; D gene: .; CDR3 protein: CASSSLPVGDTQYF; CDR3 DNA: TGCGCCAGCAGCTCTCTTCCGGTCGGGGATACGCAGTATTTT
V gene: TRBV5-5; clone size: .; J gene: TRBJ2-1; D gene: TRBD2; CDR3 protein: CASSPLTSGGALGSYNEQFF; CDR3 DNA: TGTGCCAGCAGCCCCTTGACTAGCGGGGGGGCTTTGGGCTCCTACAATGAGCAGTTCTTC
V gene: TRBV6-1; clone size: .; J gene: TRBJ2-5; D gene: .; CDR3 protein: CASNLSGQETQYF; CDR3 DNA: TGTGCCAGCAACCTTAGCGGACAAGAGACCCAGTACTTC
V gene: TRBV6-6; clone size: .; J gene: TRBJ1-3; D gene: TRBD1; CDR3 protein: CASSPGGGNTIYF; CDR3 DNA: TGTGCCAGCAGCCCAGGGGGTGGAAACACCATATATTTT
V gene: TRBV29-1; clone size: .; J gene: TRBJ2-3; D gene: TRBD1; CDR3 protein: CSVEAGVRQGFTDTQYF; CDR3 DNA: TGCAGCGTTGAAGCAGGGGTGAGACAGGGGTTCACAGATACGCAGTATTTT
V gene: TRBV6-5; clone size: .; J gene: TRBJ2-2; D gene: TRBD1; CDR3 protein: CASSYSRDRSGELFF; CDR3 DNA: TGTGCCAGCAGTTACTCGAGGGACAGGTCCGGGGAGCTGTTTTTT
V gene: TRBV18; clone size: .; J gene: TRBJ1-3; D gene: .; CDR3 protein: CASSLTAPGNTIYF; CDR3 DNA: TGTGCCAGCTCCCTCACAGCCCCTGGAAACACCATATATTTT
V gene: TRBV6-6; clone size: .; J gene: TRBJ2-7; D gene: TRBD2; CDR3 protein: CASSPILAGAPGEYF; CDR3 DNA: TGTGCCAGCAGCCCCATTCTAGCGGGGGCCCCCGGGGAGTACTTC
V gene: TRBV5-4; clone size: .; J gene: TRBJ2-1; D gene: TRBD1; CDR3 protein: CASSLGGTGSDEQFF; CDR3 DNA: TGTGCCAGCAGCTTGGGGGGGACAGGGTCGGATGAGCAGTTCTTC
V gene: TRBV6-1; clone size: .; J gene: TRBJ1-1; D gene: .; CDR3 protein: CASFTVVNTEAFF; CDR3 DNA: TGTGCCAGCTTCACGGTGGTGAACACTGAAGCTTTCTTT
V gene: TRBV29-1; clone size: .; J gene: TRBJ1-4; D gene: .; CDR3 protein: CSVVTGSTNEKLFF; CDR3 DNA: TGCAGCGTTGTTACCGGGTCAACTAATGAAAAACTGTTTTTT
V gene: TRBV6-5; clone size: .; J gene: TRBJ2-6; D gene: .; CDR3 protein: CASRTGGANVLTF; CDR3 DNA: TGTGCCAGCAGAACGGGTGGGGCCAACGTCCTGACTTTC
V gene: TRBV5-5; clone size: .; J gene: TRBJ2-1; D gene: TRBD2; CDR3 protein: CASSFGTSGGSSYNEQFF; CDR3 DNA: TGTGCCAGCAGCTTCGGGACTAGCGGGGGTAGCTCCTACAATGAGCAGTTCTTC
V gene: TRBV19; clone size: few; J gene: TRBJ1-6; D gene: .; CDR3 protein: CASRPREFNSPLHF; CDR3 DNA: TGTGCCAGTCGCCCCCGGGAATTTAATTCACCCCTCCACTTT
V gene: TRBV10-3; clone size: .; J gene: TRBJ2-5; D gene: TRBD1; CDR3 protein: CAISAPDREVQYF; CDR3 DNA: TGTGCCATCAGTGCCCCGGACAGGGAGGTCCAGTACTTC
V gene: TRBV6-5; clone size: .; J gene: TRBJ2-5; D gene: TRBD1; CDR3 protein: CASSFGTEETQYF; CDR3 DNA: TGTGCCAGCAGCTTCGGGACAGAAGAGACCCAGTACTTC
V gene: TRBV5-1; clone size: .; J gene: TRBJ1-5; D gene: .; CDR3 protein: CASSPRDTPSNQPQHF; CDR3 DNA: TGCGCCAGCAGCCCCCGGGACACCCCTAGCAATCAGCCCCAGCATTTT
V gene: TRBV5-8; clone size: .; J gene: TRBJ1-1; D gene: TRBD1; CDR3 protein: CASSSAIGTANTEAFF; CDR3 DNA: TGTGCCAGCAGCTCCGCTATCGGGACAGCGAACACTGAAGCTTTCTTT
V gene: TRBV5-1; clone size: .; J gene: TRBJ2-2; D gene: .; CDR3 protein: CASSLEATGELFF; CDR3 DNA: TGCGCCAGCAGCTTGGAAGCTACCGGGGAGCTGTTTTTT
V gene: TRBV10-3; clone size: once; J gene: TRBJ1-1; D gene: .; CDR3 protein: CAITELGTNTEAFF; CDR3 DNA: TGTGCCATCACGGAGTTGGGTACGAACACTGAAGCTTTCTTT
V gene: TRBV4-3; clone size: .; J gene: TRBJ2-4; D gene: .; CDR3 protein: CASSQGGGALDIQYF; CDR3 DNA: TGCGCCAGCAGCCAAGGAGGGGGGGCCTTAGACATTCAGTACTTC
V gene: TRBV7-2; clone size: .; J gene: TRBJ2-7; D gene: .; CDR3 protein: CASSLEAGLSYEQYF; CDR3 DNA: TGTGCCAGCAGCTTAGAGGCAGGGTTAAGCTACGAGCAGTACTTC
V gene: TRBV7-9; clone size: .; J gene: TRBJ2-4; D gene: .; CDR3 protein: CASSSMTEDIQYF; CDR3 DNA: TGTGCCAGCAGCTCGATGACTGAAGACATTCAGTACTTC
V gene: TRBV5-1; clone size: .; J gene: TRBJ1-1; D gene: TRBD1; CDR3 protein: CASSSGTGLVRLAEAFF; CDR3 DNA: TGCGCCAGCAGCTCCGGGACAGGGCTGGTACGATTGGCTGAAGCTTTCTTT
V gene: TRBV4-1; clone size: once; J gene: TRBJ2-7; D gene: TRBD2; CDR3 protein: CASSQTSGGIYEQYF; CDR3 DNA: TGCGCCAGCAGCCAGACTAGCGGGGGGATCTACGAGCAGTACTTC
V gene: TRBV7-8; clone size: .; J gene: TRBJ2-3; D gene: TRBD2; CDR3 protein: CASSLRSRAGGRVDTQYF; CDR3 DNA: TGTGCCAGCAGCTTACGTTCTCGCGCGGGGGGACGGGTAGATACGCAGTATTTT
V gene: TRBV6-1; clone size: .; J gene: TRBJ1-5; D gene: .; CDR3 protein: CASIAPGTKNQPQHF; CDR3 DNA: TGTGCCAGCATTGCCCCCGGGACAAAAAATCAGCCCCAGCATTTT
V gene: TRBV5-4; clone size: .; J gene: TRBJ1-3; D gene: .; CDR3 protein: CASSDRGSGNTIYF; CDR3 DNA: TGTGCCAGCAGCGACAGAGGCTCTGGAAACACCATATATTTT
V gene: TRBV4-3; clone size: once; J gene: TRBJ2-1; D gene: .; CDR3 protein: CASSPNGGSYNEQFF; CDR3 DNA: TGCGCCAGCAGCCCAAACGGGGGCTCCTACAATGAGCAGTTCTTC
V gene: TRBV9; clone size: .; J gene: TRBJ1-2; D gene: .; CDR3 protein: CASSVEQVPAYGYTF; CDR3 DNA: TGTGCCAGCAGCGTAGAACAGGTTCCTGCCTATGGCTACACCTTC
V gene: TRBV7-8; clone size: .; J gene: TRBJ1-5; D gene: TRBD1; CDR3 protein: CASSQDRASNQPQHF; CDR3 DNA: TGTGCCAGCAGCCAGGACAGGGCAAGCAATCAGCCCCAGCATTTT
V gene: TRBV2; clone size: .; J gene: TRBJ1-5; D gene: .; CDR3 protein: CASSGREVGNQPQHF; CDR3 DNA: TGTGCCAGCAGTGGGAGGGAGGTCGGCAATCAGCCCCAGCATTTT
V gene: TRBV13; clone size: .; J gene: TRBJ2-5; D gene: TRBD2; CDR3 protein: CASSWAGLAGGLVEEETQYF; CDR3 DNA: TGTGCCAGCAGCTGGGCCGGACTAGCGGGGGGGCTTGTGGAGGAAGAGACCCAGTACTTC
V gene: TRBV6-6; clone size: .; J gene: TRBJ2-7; D gene: .; CDR3 protein: CASTKGGALNEQYF; CDR3 DNA: TGTGCCAGCACCAAAGGTGGGGCTTTGAACGAGCAGTACTTC
V gene: TRBV5-6; clone size: .; J gene: TRBJ2-3; D gene: TRBD2; CDR3 protein: CASSVAGGYSSTDTQYF; CDR3 DNA: TGTGCCAGCAGCGTTGCGGGGGGTTACTCTAGCACAGATACGCAGTATTTT
V gene: TRBV7-3; clone size: .; J gene: TRBJ2-1; D gene: TRBD2; CDR3 protein: CASSANSGGEQFF; CDR3 DNA: TGTGCCAGCAGCGCAAATAGCGGGGGTGAGCAGTTCTTC